One and the same sample provided the 14 T cell receptor beta chains below, sequenced in a study of T cells in narcolepsy. Some clones are missing from TCRdb's copy, which holds only in-frame ones; the method was immunoSEQ multiplex PCR. The sample includes 35,000 to 40,000 clones, about 85% seen only once; the top ten take around 1.6%. Input material: CD45RA- memory CD4+ T cells from PBMCs. The receptors shown here come from a human donor with narcolepsy.

J is TRBJ2-1 and V is TRBV18; possible D gene TRBD2, 6 bases. Germline V gene lookup returns CDR1 KGHSH and CDR2 LQKENI. The V and J ends lost 0 bases and 10 bases respectively, with 13 bases between them. CDR3 length: 14 residues. The CDR3 nucleotides read TGTGCCAGCTCACCACCGGGACTCCGACCCGAGCAGTTCTTC. Translated: CASSPPGLRPEQFF.

The chain employs TRBV28 and TRBJ2-2, with D unresolved. Germline CDR1 and CDR2: MDHEN and SYDVKM. Trimming pared 5 bases from V and 0 bases from J, leaving 1 base between. This CDR3 is built from 12 residues. DNA for the CDR3: TGTGCCAGCAGTACGAACACCGGGGAGCTGTTTTTT. This encodes CASSTNTGELFF.

The chain combines TRBV7-2 with TRBJ2-7; D is uncertain. The CDR3 loop spans 13 amino acids. Germline lookup yields CDR1 SGHTA and CDR2 FQGNSA. With 8 bases removed from V and 2 bases from J, the gap between germline ends came to 13 bases. In DNA form, the CDR3 reads TGTGCCAGCTGCCCCGGGCCAACCTACGAGCAGTACTTC. Protein product: CASCPGPTYEQYF. Together with reference TRBV7-2 and TRBJ2-7, the CDR3 gives the full variable domain: GAGVSQSPSNKVTEKGKDVELRCDPISGHTALYWYRQSLGQGLEFLIYFQGNSAPDKSGLPSDRFSAERTGGSVSTLTIQRTQQEDSAVYLCASCPGPTYEQYFGPGTRLTVT.

This chain links TRBV7-9 with TRBJ2-3; D is tentatively TRBD1 or TRBD2 (6 bases each). Germline-derived CDR1 and CDR2 are SEHNR and FQNEAQ (reference sequence). This CDR3 has 14 amino acids. The V and J ends lost 5 bases and 6 bases respectively, with 15 bases between them. This chain's CDR3 is CASSIRGALDTQYF. The CDR3, as DNA: TGTGCCAGCAGCATAAGGGGGGCCTTGGATACGCAGTATTTT.

This clone has only one observation. This sequence joins TRBV19 and TRBJ1-1; no clear D gene. Trimming pared 7 bases from V and 3 bases from J, leaving 12 bases between. Germline V CDR1 and CDR2: LNHDA, SQIVND (reference sequence). This CDR3 has 13 amino acids. As DNA, the CDR3 is TGTGCCAGTAACACGGGATACCACACTGAAGCTTTCTTT. This codes for CASNTGYHTEAFF. Looking up the rest from reference TRBV19 and TRBJ1-1 gives the full variable domain: DGGITQSPKYLFRKEGQNVTLSCEQNLNHDAMYWYRQDPGQGLRLIYYSQIVNDFQKGDIAEGYSVSREKKESFPLTVTSAQKNPTAFYLCASNTGYHTEAFFGQGTRLTVV.

This sequence joins TRBV30 and TRBJ2-1; D is uncertain. This CDR3 is 10 amino acids long. The germline V gene encodes CDR1 GTSNPN and CDR2 SVGIG (reference sequence). V dropped 1 base and J dropped 12 bases, with 7 bases sitting between them. CDR3 protein: CAWSERTQFF. The CDR3 bases are TGTGCCTGGAGTGAACGGACGCAGTTCTTC.

Only a few counts were recorded for this clone. The CDR3 DNA follows: TGTGCCAGCAGTCAGTTGAACAATCAGCCCCAGCATTTT. It codes for CASSQLNNQPQHF. The chain employs TRBV6-5 and TRBJ1-5, with D hard to call. This CDR3 comprises 13 residues. Trimming left V 5 bases short and J 3 bases short, with 8 bases between. Per the germline V gene, CDR1 is MNHEY and CDR2 is SVGAGI.

CDR3 in DNA: TGTGCCAGCAGTTACGAGGGACGGCGAGTCTATGGCTACACCTTC. Its translation: CASSYEGRRVYGYTF. This rearrangement joins TRBV6-6 to TRBJ1-2, with D perhaps matching TRBD1 (5 bases). Germline CDR1 reads MNHNY; CDR2 reads SVGAGI (reference sequence). CDR3 size: 15 residues. The V and J ends lost 2 bases and 4 bases respectively, with 14 bases between them.

About this clone itself: The same CDR3 can be traced to other DNA sequences in this sample. The rearrangement links TRBV5-1 to TRBJ2-3; a possible D gene is TRBD2 (5 bases). Trimming left V 1 base short and J 0 bases short, with 9 bases between. CDR1 is SGHRS and CDR2 is YFSETQ in the germline V gene. The CDR3 spans 15 residues. The CDR3 bases are TGCGCCAGCAGCTTGCGAGGGCTGAGCACAGATACGCAGTATTTT. The encoded protein is CASSLRGLSTDTQYF.

The chain employs TRBV6-1 and TRBJ1-3, with 7 nucleotides matching TRBD1. V lost 8 bases, J lost 4 bases, and 8 bases stayed unmatched. The CDR3 is 14 amino acids. Germline assignment: CDR1 MNHNS and CDR2 SASEGT. Here the CDR3 DNA reads TGTGCCAGCCAAGGACAGGCTCGGGGAAACACCATATATTTT. It specifies CASQGQARGNTIYF.

The chain has TRBV18 and TRBJ2-7, with D possibly being TRBD1 (6 bases). V was shortened by 6 bases and J by 1 base, with 13 bases between the two germline ends. The CDR3 runs to 14 residues. The germline V gene has CDR1 KGHSH and CDR2 LQKENI. In nucleotides, the CDR3 is TGTGCCAGCTCCCCCGGGACACCTTCCTACGAGCAGTACTTC. Residues: CASSPGTPSYEQYF.

This chain joins TRBV18 and TRBJ1-2; the match to TRBD1 covers 8 bases. The V segment lost 2 bases and the J segment 0 bases; nucleotides outside the gene matches: 2. Germline values: CDR1 KGHSH, CDR2 LQKENI. This CDR3 spans 15 amino acids. Here the CDR3 reads CASSPGTGTNYGYTF. Here the CDR3 DNA reads TGTGCCAGCTCACCAGGGACAGGAACTAACTATGGCTACACCTTC.

V gene TRBV27 combines with J gene TRBJ2-7; weak D call: TRBD2 (5 bases). The CDR3 runs to 13 residues. Between the trimmed V and J ends, which lost 6 bases and 2 bases, there was a span of 11 bases. Germline lookup yields CDR1 MNHEY and CDR2 SMNVEV (reference sequence). The CDR3 loop reads CASSPRAAYEQYF. The CDR3 nucleotides are TGTGCCAGCAGCCCGCGGGCGGCCTACGAGCAGTACTTC.

V usage is TRBV5-1 and J usage is TRBJ2-5; 7 bases agree with TRBD1. The germline gives CDR1 SGHRS, CDR2 YFSETQ. CDR3 length: 15 residues. Trimming removed 9 bases from V and 5 bases from J; junction bases left unmatched: 16. The CDR3 sequence is CATRRIYDRAETQYF. Here the CDR3 DNA reads TGCGCCACACGCCGAATATATGACAGGGCGGAGACCCAGTACTTC.